The clone carrying this T cell receptor beta chain showed up just a few times. This sample was taken from a study of response to subunit inactivated influenza vaccine. TCRdb reprocessed the RT-PCR reads with MiXCR, giving one entry per CDR3 protein. Of about 540,000 distinct CDR3 sequences in the sample, less than 25% were seen once. This same sample was also part of a study on T cells expressing NK-cell markers. That source adds: TCR beta cDNA was made by 5'RACE template switching with UMIs. The TCR beta repertoires were obtained from sorted CD3+CD56+NKG2C+, CD3+CD56+NKG2C- and CD3+CD56-NKG2C+ T cells. With respect to HCMV, seven of the eight sequenced donors were seropositive, and one was seronegative. In a handful of donors, dominant NKG2C+ clonotypes were roughly 1.0-7.0% of CD8+ T cells.

The source was CD4+ T cells sorted from PBMCs, collected 12 days after vaccination. The sequence was obtained from a man aged 50 to 60 who received an inactivated influenza vaccine.

The CDR3 here is CSAPGQVFSYNEQFF. DNA for the CDR3: TGCAGTGCTCCGGGACAGGTATTCTCCTACAATGAGCAGTTCTTC. The chain has TRBV20-1 and TRBJ2-1, with 8 bases fitting TRBD1. The germline gives CDR1 DFQATT, CDR2 SNEGSKA (reference sequence). The CDR3 extends over 15 amino acids. J lost 0 bases, V lost 5 bases, and 6 bases had no gene match.